This T cell receptor beta chain came from a study of OX40 agonist ivuxolimab in advanced cancers. At the level of the study: Allowance was made for prior anti-PD-1, anti-PD-L1 or anti-CTLA-4 therapy, and roughly 40% had some. Three partial responders included one hepatocellular carcinoma patient and two cutaneous melanoma patients.

The method was immunoSEQ multiplex PCR; TCRdb's version includes in-frame clones alone and lacks a portion of them. The top ten hold around 1% of the sample, which has tens of thousands of clones, around nine tenths seen once. The V gene's germline CDR1 is ENHRY and CDR2 SYGVKD. This CDR3 has 14 residues. V lost 5 bases to trimming and J lost 4 bases, with 12 bases between them. Autoimmune disease history or systemic immunosuppression meant exclusion. The receptor was isolated from an adult with an advanced solid tumor such as melanoma, head and neck, liver or kidney cancer. Sequenced material: CD4+ or CD8+ T cells sorted from blood, taken in a trial of the OX40 agonist ivuxolimab. The V gene is TRBV10-3, the J gene TRBJ1-5, with a tentative D call TRBD1 (6 bases). The CDR3 region has the DNA TGTGCCATCAGTCCACGACAGGAAAATCAGCCCCAGCATTTT. It codes for CAISPRQENQPQHF.